Below, one T cell receptor (beta chain) is given with its context. Its cognate antigen is unknown. The sample belongs to a study of Ad26.COV2.S vaccination and SARS-CoV-2 variants. Overall study results and limits: Researchers cautioned that TCR breadth and depth analyses may have underestimated total T cell responses.

Treatment noted: roughly 18 received Ad26.COV2.S at low or high dose, single or two shots; 5 received placebo; per-sample allocation not given. Sampling was performed 63 days after the first vaccine or placebo injection. Produced via immunoSEQ multiplex PCR; TCRdb's table is partial and in-frame only. The table has some 480,000 clones, around 85% seen once; the top ten hold roughly 13%. The sample in question was peripheral blood, obtained in a trial of Ad26.COV2.S vaccine versus placebo. This receptor was obtained from a person between 18 and 60 years old who received the Ad26.COV2.S COVID-19 vaccine or a placebo.

This chain's CDR3 is CASSLARKAYEQYF. For the CDR3, the DNA is TGTGCCAGCAGCTTAGCGCGGAAGGCCTACGAGCAGTACTTC. This rearrangement joins TRBV7-2 to TRBJ2-7; D is undetermined. Germline V CDR1 and CDR2: SGHTA, FQGNSA. This CDR3 region has 14 residues. V lost 0 bases to trimming and J lost 2 bases, with 8 bases between them.